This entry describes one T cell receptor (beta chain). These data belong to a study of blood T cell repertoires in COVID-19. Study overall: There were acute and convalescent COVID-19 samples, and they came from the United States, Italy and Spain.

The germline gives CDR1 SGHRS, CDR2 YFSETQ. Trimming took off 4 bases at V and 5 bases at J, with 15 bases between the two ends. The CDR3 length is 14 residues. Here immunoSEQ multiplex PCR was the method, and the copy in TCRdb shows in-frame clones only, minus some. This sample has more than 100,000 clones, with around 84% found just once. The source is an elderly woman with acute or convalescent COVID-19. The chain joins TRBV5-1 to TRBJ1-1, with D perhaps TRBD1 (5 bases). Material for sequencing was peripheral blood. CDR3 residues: CASSPGRGGTEAFF. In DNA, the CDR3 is TGCGCCAGCAGCCCGGGGAGGGGTGGGACTGAAGCTTTCTTT.